A single sample is the source of the 20 T cell receptor beta chains below, sequenced in a study of blood T cell repertoires in COVID-19. The assay was immunoSEQ multiplex PCR, and TCRdb's table has in-frame clones only and misses some. The sample has roughly 250,000 clones; over 80% are singletons. Sequencing was performed on peripheral blood. These receptors all come from a woman aged 55-70 years with active or convalescent COVID-19.

The CDR3 loop reads CASQRASSENEQFF. The CDR3 DNA follows: TGCGCCAGCCAACGGGCTAGCTCTGAGAATGAGCAGTTCTTC. This chain uses TRBV5-1 with TRBJ2-1, with a tentative D call TRBD2 (5 bases). Trimming shortened V by 7 bases and J by 7 bases, and 18 bases separated the two germline ends. The germline V gene encodes CDR1 SGHRS and CDR2 YFSETQ. The CDR3 has 14 residues.

CDR3 region: CASEGQGASPLHF. The CDR3 bases are TGCGCCAGCGAGGGACAGGGGGCCTCACCCCTCCACTTT. The chain links TRBV5-1 to TRBJ1-6; 12 positions match TRBD1. Trimming removed 7 bases from V and 10 bases from J; junction bases left unmatched: 3. CDR1 SGHRS and CDR2 YFSETQ come from the germline V gene. The CDR3 is 13 amino acids.

This clone was observed once. This chain joins TRBV5-1 and TRBJ2-6; no clear D gene. This CDR3 is 16 amino acids long. V was shortened by 4 bases and J by 1 base, with 12 bases between the two germline ends. Germline CDR1 reads SGHRS; CDR2 reads YFSETQ. The CDR3 DNA reads TGCGCCAGCAGCAAAGAGCTCGGTTCTGGGGCCAACGTCCTGACTTTC. It codes for CASSKELGSGANVLTF.

This clone was seen only a few times. The V call is TRBV19, the J call TRBJ2-2; D gene uncertain. Per germline, CDR1 LNHDA and CDR2 SQIVND (reference sequence). This CDR3 has 14 residues. V dropped 2 bases and J dropped 5 bases, with 9 bases sitting between them. The DNA of the CDR3 is TGTGCCAGTAGTATAACTGGGCTTACCGGGGAGCTGTTTTTT. Amino acids: CASSITGLTGELFF.

This clone occurred a few times. The chain is built from TRBV3-1 (or the pseudogene TRBV3-2) and TRBJ1-2; weak D call: TRBD1 (6 bases). Germline CDR1 and CDR2: LGHDT and YNNKEL (reference sequence). The CDR3 spans 15 residues. V was pared by 4 bases and J by 3 bases, with 15 bases between. The CDR3 DNA sequence: TGTGCCAGCAGCCCATCGGAACAGGGACACTATGGCTACACCTTC. Its protein is CASSPSEQGHYGYTF.

The chain joins TRBV18 to TRBJ1-5, with 10 bases aligning to TRBD1. Germline CDR1 reads KGHSH; CDR2 reads LQKENI. The junction had 3 bases not matched to a gene; V was cut back by 4 bases and J by 3 bases. CDR3 size: 15 residues. The CDR3 sequence is CASSQDRGINQPQHF. Here the CDR3 DNA reads TGTGCCAGCTCACAGGACAGGGGGATCAATCAGCCCCAGCATTTT.

The V and J genes are TRBV27 and TRBJ2-1; D may be TRBD1 (5 bases). V shed 5 bases and J shed 8 bases, with 22 bases lying between them. CDR3 length: 16 residues. The germline V gene encodes CDR1 MNHEY and CDR2 SMNVEV (reference sequence). The DNA for the CDR3 is TGTGCCAGCAGTGGCCCCCGCAGGGAATCCCGGGATGAGCAGTTCTTC. Protein product: CASSGPRRESRDEQFF.

V gene TRBV19 combines with J gene TRBJ1-6; D unresolved. This CDR3 has 16 amino acids. The V end was cut by 3 bases, the J end by 4 bases, with 13 bases between. Germline V CDR1 and CDR2: LNHDA, SQIVND (reference sequence). The chain's CDR3 is CASSIAGGSYNSPLHF. The CDR3 DNA is TGTGCCAGTAGTATCGCAGGTGGCTCTTATAATTCACCCCTCCACTTT.

This clone was counted between two and nine times. J is TRBJ2-2 and V is TRBV2, with D tentatively TRBD1 (5 bases). This CDR3 contains 15 residues. Trimming removed 4 bases at V and 1 base at J, with 10 bases between. The V gene's germline CDR1 is SNHLY and CDR2 FYNNEI. CDR3 nucleotide sequence: TGTGCCAGCAGTGTCAGGGTTAGGAACACCGGGGAGCTGTTTTTT. Amino acids: CASSVRVRNTGELFF.

The V and J genes are TRBV5-4 and TRBJ2-1; D gene ambiguous. From germline, CDR1 is SGHNT and CDR2 YYREEE (reference sequence). Deletions cut 1 base from V and 3 bases from J, with 11 bases between. This CDR3 comprises 15 residues. This CDR3 is CASSLSTLLYNEQFF. The CDR3 nucleotides are TGTGCCAGCAGCTTGAGCACTTTGCTCTACAATGAGCAGTTCTTC.

The V call is TRBV6-6, the J call TRBJ2-1; D perhaps matches TRBD2 (5 bases). The CDR3 spans 17 residues. V was pared by 5 bases and J by 2 bases, with 19 bases between. CDR1 and CDR2 from the germline V gene are MNHNY and SVGAGI (reference sequence). In nucleotides, the CDR3 is TGTGCCAGCAGTCCCACTGCCCAGCGGCAGCCCTACAATGAGCAGTTCTTC. This encodes CASSPTAQRQPYNEQFF.

This clone was counted only a few times. The J gene is TRBJ1-3, the V gene TRBV28, with D possibly being TRBD1 (5 bases). V lost 8 bases and J lost 3, with 11 bases in between. The CDR3 loop spans 13 amino acids. Germline CDR1 and CDR2: MDHEN and SYDVKM. The CDR3 sequence: CASGGIRGNTIYF. The CDR3 nucleotides read TGTGCCAGCGGGGGGATTCGTGGAAACACCATATATTTT.

Here the CDR3 reads CSASEGQGPTLEQYF. DNA for the CDR3: TGCAGTGCTAGTGAGGGACAGGGACCAACTTTAGAGCAGTACTTC. The V call is TRBV20-1, the J call TRBJ2-7; 9 bases fit TRBD1. J gave up 7 bases and V 3 bases, and 13 bases lay outside the gene matches. There are 15 residues in the CDR3. Germline CDR1 is DFQATT and CDR2 is SNEGSKA (reference sequence).

This sequence joins TRBV30 and TRBJ2-2, with a tentative D call TRBD2 (6 bases). The germline V and J ends were trimmed by 3 bases and 5 bases, with 16 bases remaining between them. The germline CDR1 and CDR2 sequences are GTSNPN and SVGIG (reference sequence). CDR3 length: 15 amino acids. CDR3 bases: TGTGCCTGGAGCTCGGGAGCAGGGTGGACCGGGGAGCTGTTTTTT. Translating gives CAWSSGAGWTGELFF.

In this sample, this clone turned up a few times. In DNA, the CDR3 is TGTGCCAGCAGCCCCAGGCTGGGAGGCACCGGGGAGCTGTTTTTT. Translated: CASSPRLGGTGELFF. The V gene is TRBV7-2, the J gene TRBJ2-2, with D perhaps TRBD2 (6 bases). Trimming removed 5 bases at V and 4 bases at J, with 14 bases between. Germline-derived CDR1 and CDR2 are SGHTA and FQGNSA. The CDR3 extends over 15 amino acids.

The rearrangement links TRBV12-5 to TRBJ2-3; possible D gene TRBD2, 6 bases. Germline CDR1 LGHNT, CDR2 FRNRAP. Trimming cost V 2 bases and J 7 bases, with 19 bases left between them. The CDR3 has 16 residues. CDR3 DNA: TGTGCTAGTGGTTTGACCCCCGGGACTCGCCCCTATACGCAGTATTTT. Amino acids: CASGLTPGTRPYTQYF.

The chain combines TRBV27 with TRBJ2-3, with TRBD2 as a possible D gene (6 bases). Per germline, CDR1 MNHEY and CDR2 SMNVEV (reference sequence). Between the trimmed V and J ends, which lost 3 bases and 0 bases, there was a span of 7 bases. This CDR3 region has 14 residues. The CDR3 is CASSLGGSTDTQYF. CDR3 bases: TGTGCCAGCAGTTTGGGGGGAAGCACAGATACGCAGTATTTT.

This clone has only one observation. The chain joins TRBV2 to TRBJ2-1; perhaps TRBD1 as D (6 bases). V lost 5 bases to trimming and J lost 4 bases, with 9 bases between them. Germline V lookup: CDR1 SNHLY, CDR2 FYNNEI. The CDR3 contains 13 residues. CDR3 in amino acids: CASSQQGYNEQFF. The CDR3 region has the DNA TGTGCCAGCAGTCAACAGGGTTACAATGAGCAGTTCTTC.

Only one count was recorded for this clone. This chain links TRBV5-1 with TRBJ2-3; 8 nucleotides match TRBD1. Germline loops: CDR1 SGHRS, CDR2 YFSETQ. J was trimmed by 5 bases and V by 4 bases; bases with no gene match: 12. There are 16 residues in the CDR3. As DNA, the CDR3 is TGCGCCAGCAGCATGGTACAGGGGGGAACCTTAGATACGCAGTATTTT. It is translated as CASSMVQGGTLDTQYF. Filled out from reference TRBV5-1 and TRBJ2-3, the complete variable domain reads KAGVTQTPRYLIKTRGQQVTLSCSPISGHRSVSWYQQTPGQGLQFLFEYFSETQRNKGNFPGRFSGRQFSNSRSEMNVSTLELGDSALYLCASSMVQGGTLDTQYFGPGTRLTVL.

The chain joins TRBV19 to TRBJ2-1; 7 bases agree with TRBD2. This CDR3 is 14 amino acids long. V was pared by 5 bases and J by 6 bases, with 7 bases of the junction left unmatched. Germline lookup yields CDR1 LNHDA and CDR2 SQIVND (reference sequence). This chain's CDR3 is CASSGGVGGNEQFF. Written as DNA, the CDR3 is TGTGCCAGTAGTGGGGGGGTTGGAGGCAATGAGCAGTTCTTC.